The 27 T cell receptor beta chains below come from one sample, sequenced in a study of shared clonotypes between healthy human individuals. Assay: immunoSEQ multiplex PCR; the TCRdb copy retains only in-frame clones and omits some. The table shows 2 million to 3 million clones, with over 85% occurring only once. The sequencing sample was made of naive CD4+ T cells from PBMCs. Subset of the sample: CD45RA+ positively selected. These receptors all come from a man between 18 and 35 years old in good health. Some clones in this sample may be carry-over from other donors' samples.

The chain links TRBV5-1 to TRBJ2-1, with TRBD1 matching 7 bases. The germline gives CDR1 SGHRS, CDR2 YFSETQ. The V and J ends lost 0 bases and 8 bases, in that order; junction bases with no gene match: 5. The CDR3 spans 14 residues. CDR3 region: CASSLGDSGDEQFF. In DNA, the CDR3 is TGCGCCAGCAGCTTGGGGGACAGTGGGGATGAGCAGTTCTTC.

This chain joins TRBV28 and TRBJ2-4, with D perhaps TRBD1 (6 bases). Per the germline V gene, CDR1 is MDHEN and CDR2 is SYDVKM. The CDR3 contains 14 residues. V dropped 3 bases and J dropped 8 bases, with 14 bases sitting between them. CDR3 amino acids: CASSLAGVGDIQYF. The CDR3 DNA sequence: TGTGCCAGCAGTTTGGCAGGGGTCGGCGACATTCAGTACTTC.

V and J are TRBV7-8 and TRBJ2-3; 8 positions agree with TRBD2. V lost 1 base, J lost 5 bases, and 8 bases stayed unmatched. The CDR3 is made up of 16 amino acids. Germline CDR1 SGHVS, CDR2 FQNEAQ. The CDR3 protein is CASSLVNGRDQDTQYF. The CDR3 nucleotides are TGTGCCAGCAGCTTAGTGAACGGGAGGGACCAAGATACGCAGTATTTT.

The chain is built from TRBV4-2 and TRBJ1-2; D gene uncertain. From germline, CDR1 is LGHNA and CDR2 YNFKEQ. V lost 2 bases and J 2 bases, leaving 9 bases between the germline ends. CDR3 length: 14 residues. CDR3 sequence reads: CASSQQALNYGYTF. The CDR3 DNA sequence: TGTGCCAGCAGCCAACAAGCCCTGAACTATGGCTACACCTTC.

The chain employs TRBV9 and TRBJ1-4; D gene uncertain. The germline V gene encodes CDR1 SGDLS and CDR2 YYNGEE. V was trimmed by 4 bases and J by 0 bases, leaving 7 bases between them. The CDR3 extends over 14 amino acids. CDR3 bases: TGTGCCAGCAGCATGGACGCAACTAATGAAAAACTGTTTTTT. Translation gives CASSMDATNEKLFF.

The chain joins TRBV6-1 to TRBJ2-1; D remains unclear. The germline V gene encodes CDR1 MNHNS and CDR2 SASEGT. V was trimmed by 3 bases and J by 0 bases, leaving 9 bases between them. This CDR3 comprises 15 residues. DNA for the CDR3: TGTGCCAGCAGTGATTTGGGAAGCTCCTACAATGAGCAGTTCTTC. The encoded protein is CASSDLGSSYNEQFF.

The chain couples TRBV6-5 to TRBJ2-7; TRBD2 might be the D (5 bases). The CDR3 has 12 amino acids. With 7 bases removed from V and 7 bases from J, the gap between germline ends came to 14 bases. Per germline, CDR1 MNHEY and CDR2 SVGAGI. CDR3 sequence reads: CASTSTSGEQYF. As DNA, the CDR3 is TGTGCCAGCACGTCCACCTCGGGGGAGCAGTACTTC.

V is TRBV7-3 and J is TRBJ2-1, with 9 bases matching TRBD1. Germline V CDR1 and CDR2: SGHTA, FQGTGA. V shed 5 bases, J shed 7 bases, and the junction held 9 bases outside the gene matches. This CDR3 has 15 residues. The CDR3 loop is CASSGGTGRGNEQFF. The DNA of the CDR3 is TGTGCCAGCAGCGGGGGGACAGGGAGAGGGAATGAGCAGTTCTTC. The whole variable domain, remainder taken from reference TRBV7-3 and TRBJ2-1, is GAGVSQTPSNKVTEKGKYVELRCDPISGHTALYWYRQSLGQGPEFLIYFQGTGAADDSGLPNDRFFAVRPEGSVSTLKIQRTERGDSAVYLCASSGGTGRGNEQFFGPGTRLTVL.

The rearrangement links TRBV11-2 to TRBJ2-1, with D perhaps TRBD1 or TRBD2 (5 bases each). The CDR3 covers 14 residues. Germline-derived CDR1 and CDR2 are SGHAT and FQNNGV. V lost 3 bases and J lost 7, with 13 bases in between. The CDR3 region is CASSFLGARNEQFF. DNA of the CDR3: TGTGCCAGCAGCTTTCTCGGGGCCAGAAATGAGCAGTTCTTC. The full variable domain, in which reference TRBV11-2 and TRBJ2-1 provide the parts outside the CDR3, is EAGVAQSPRYKIIEKRQSVAFWCNPISGHATLYWYQQILGQGPKLLIQFQNNGVVDDSQLPKDRFSAERLKGVDSTLKIQPAKLEDSAVYLCASSFLGARNEQFFGPGTRLTVL.

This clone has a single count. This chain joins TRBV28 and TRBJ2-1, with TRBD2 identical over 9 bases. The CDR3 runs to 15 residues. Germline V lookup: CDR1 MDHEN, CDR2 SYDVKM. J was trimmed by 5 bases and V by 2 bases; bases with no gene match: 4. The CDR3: CASSLLAGTDNEQFF. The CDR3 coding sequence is TGTGCCAGCAGTTTACTAGCGGGGACCGACAATGAGCAGTTCTTC.

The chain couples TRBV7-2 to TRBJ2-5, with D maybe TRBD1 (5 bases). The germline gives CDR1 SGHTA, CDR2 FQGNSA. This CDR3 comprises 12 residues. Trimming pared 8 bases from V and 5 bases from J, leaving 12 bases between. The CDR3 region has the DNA TGTGCCAGCTTGAACAGGTTCGAGACCCAGTACTTC. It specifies CASLNRFETQYF.

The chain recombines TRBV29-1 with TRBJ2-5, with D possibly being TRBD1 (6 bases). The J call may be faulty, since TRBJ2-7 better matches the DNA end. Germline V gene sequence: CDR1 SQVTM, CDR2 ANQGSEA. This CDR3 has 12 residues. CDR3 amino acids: CSAMGAWYEQYF. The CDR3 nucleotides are TGCAGCGCGATGGGGGCCTGGTACGAGCAGTACTTC.

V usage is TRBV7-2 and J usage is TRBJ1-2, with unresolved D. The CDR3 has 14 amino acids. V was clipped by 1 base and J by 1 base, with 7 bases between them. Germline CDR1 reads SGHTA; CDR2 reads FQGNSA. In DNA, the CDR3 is TGTGCCAGCAGCTTAGGGGAGGGTAACTATGGCTACACCTTC. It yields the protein CASSLGEGNYGYTF.

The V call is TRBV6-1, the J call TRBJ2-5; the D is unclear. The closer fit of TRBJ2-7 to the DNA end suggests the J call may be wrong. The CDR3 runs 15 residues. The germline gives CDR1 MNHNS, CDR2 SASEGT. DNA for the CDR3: TGTGCCAGCAGTGAAGTCTGGGTCGAGCCAATCGAGCAGTACTTC. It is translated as CASSEVWVEPIEQYF.

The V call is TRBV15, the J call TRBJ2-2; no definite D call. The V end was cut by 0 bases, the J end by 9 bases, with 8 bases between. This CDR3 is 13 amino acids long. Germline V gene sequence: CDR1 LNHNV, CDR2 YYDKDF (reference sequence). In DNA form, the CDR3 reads TGTGCCACCAGCAGAGATCTTGCGTGGGAGCTGTTTTTT. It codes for CATSRDLAWELFF.

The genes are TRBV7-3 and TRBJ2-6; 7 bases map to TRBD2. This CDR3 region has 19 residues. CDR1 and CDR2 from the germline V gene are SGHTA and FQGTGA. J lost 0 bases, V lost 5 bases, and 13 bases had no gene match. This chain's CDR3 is CASSRSRLATISGANVLTF. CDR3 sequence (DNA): TGTGCCAGCAGCCGCAGCCGACTAGCCACAATCTCTGGGGCCAACGTCCTGACTTTC.

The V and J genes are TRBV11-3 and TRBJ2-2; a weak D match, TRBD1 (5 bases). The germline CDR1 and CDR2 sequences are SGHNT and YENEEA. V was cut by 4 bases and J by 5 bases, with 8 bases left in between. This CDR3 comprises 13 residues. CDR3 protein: CASSSGLTGELFF. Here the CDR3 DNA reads TGTGCCAGCAGCTCAGGGTTGACCGGGGAGCTGTTTTTT.

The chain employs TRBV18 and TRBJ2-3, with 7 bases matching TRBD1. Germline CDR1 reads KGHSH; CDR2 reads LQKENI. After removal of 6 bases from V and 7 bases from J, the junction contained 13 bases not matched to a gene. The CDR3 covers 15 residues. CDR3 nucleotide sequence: TGTGCCAGCTCCCCAACCGGGGACAGTGGAAATACGCAGTATTTT. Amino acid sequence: CASSPTGDSGNTQYF.

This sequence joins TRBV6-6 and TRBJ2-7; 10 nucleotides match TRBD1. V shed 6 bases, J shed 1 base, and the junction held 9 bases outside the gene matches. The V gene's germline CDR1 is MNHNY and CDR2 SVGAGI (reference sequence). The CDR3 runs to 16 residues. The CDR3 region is CASSPRPGQGSYEQYF. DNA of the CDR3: TGTGCCAGCAGCCCCAGGCCGGGACAGGGGTCCTACGAGCAGTACTTC.

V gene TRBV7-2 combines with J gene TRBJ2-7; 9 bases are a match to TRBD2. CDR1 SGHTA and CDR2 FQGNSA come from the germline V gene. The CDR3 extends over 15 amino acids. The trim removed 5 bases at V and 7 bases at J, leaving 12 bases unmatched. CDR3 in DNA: TGTGCCAGCAGCGTAATTGATAGCGGGAGTGGTGAGCAGTACTTC. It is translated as CASSVIDSGSGEQYF.

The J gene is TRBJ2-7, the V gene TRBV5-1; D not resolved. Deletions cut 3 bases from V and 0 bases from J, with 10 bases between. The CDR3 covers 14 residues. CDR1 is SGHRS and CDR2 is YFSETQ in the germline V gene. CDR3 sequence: CASSSRALSYEQYF. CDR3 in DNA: TGCGCCAGCAGCTCTAGGGCACTCTCCTACGAGCAGTACTTC.

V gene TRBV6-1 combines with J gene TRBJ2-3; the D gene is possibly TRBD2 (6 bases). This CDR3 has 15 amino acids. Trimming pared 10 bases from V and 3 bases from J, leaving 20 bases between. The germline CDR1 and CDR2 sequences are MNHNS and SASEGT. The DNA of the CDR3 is TGTGCCATTCACCCCCTGGAGGGATTTACAGATACGCAGTATTTT. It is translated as CAIHPLEGFTDTQYF.

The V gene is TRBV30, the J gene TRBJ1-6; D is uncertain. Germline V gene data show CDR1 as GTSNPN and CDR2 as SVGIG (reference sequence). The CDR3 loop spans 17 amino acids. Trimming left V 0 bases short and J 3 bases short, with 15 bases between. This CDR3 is CAWSVRRPGNYNSPLHF. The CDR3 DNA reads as TGTGCCTGGAGTGTACGACGCCCGGGGAACTATAATTCACCCCTCCACTTT.

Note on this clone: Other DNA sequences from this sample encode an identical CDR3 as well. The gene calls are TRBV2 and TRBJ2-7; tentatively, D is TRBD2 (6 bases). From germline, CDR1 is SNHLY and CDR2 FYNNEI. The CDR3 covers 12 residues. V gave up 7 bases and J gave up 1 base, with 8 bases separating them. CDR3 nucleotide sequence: TGTGCCAGCACGGGACTTTCCTACGAGCAGTACTTC. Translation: CASTGLSYEQYF.

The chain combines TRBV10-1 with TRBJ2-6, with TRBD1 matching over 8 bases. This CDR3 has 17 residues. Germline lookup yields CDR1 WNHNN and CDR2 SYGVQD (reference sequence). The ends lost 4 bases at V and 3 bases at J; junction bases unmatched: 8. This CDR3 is CASSARQGPFGANVLTF. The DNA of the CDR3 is TGCGCCAGCAGTGCCCGACAGGGGCCTTTTGGGGCCAACGTCCTGACTTTC.

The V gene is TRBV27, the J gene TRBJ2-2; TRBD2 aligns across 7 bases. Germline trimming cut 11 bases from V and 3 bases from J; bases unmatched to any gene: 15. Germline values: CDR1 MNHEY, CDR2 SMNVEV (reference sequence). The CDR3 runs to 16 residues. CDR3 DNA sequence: TGTGCCTCTAAGGGTTTAGTGGGGAGGGACACCGGGGAGCTGTTTTTT. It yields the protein CASKGLVGRDTGELFF.

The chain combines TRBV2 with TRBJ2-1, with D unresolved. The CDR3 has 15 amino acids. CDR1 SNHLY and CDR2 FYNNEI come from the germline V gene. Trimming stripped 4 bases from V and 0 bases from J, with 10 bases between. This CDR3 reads CASSVSVGSYNEQFF. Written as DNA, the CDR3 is TGTGCCAGCAGTGTTTCTGTAGGCTCCTACAATGAGCAGTTCTTC. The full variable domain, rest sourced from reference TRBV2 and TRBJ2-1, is EPEVTQTPSHQVTQMGQEVILRCVPISNHLYFYWYRQILGQKVEFLVSFYNNEISEKSEIFDDQFSVERPDGSNFTLKIRSTKLEDSAMYFCASSVSVGSYNEQFFGPGTRLTVL.